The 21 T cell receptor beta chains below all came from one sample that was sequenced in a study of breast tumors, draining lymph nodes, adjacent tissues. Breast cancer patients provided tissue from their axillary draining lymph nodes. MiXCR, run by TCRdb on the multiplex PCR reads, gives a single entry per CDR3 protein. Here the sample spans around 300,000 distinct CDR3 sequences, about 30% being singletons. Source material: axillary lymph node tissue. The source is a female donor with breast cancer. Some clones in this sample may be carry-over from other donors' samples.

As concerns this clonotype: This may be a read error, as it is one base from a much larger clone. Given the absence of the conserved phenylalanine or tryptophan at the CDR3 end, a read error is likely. This CDR3 reads CASSLGVEAKQYL. CDR3 bases: TGTGCCAGCAGCTTGGGTGTGGAAGCGAAGCAGTACCTC. J is TRBJ2-7 and V is TRBV5-6, with D hard to call. Trimming left V 0 bases short and J 8 bases short, with 12 bases between. Germline CDR1 reads SGHDT; CDR2 reads YYEEEE. The CDR3 runs 13 residues.

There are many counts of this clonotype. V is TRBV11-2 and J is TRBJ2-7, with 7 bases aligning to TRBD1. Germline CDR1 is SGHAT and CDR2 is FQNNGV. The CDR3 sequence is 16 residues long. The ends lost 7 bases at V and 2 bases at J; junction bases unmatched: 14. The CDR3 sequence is CASTSRGQVGTYEQYF. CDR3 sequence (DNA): TGTGCCAGCACCTCGAGGGGGCAGGTGGGGACCTACGAGCAGTACTTC.

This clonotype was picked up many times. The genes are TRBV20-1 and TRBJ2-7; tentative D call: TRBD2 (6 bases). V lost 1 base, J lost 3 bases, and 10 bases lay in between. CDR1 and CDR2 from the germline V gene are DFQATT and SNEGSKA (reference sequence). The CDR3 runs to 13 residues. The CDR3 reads CSARAGEGYEQYF. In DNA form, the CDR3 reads TGCAGTGCTAGAGCGGGAGAGGGCTACGAGCAGTACTTC.

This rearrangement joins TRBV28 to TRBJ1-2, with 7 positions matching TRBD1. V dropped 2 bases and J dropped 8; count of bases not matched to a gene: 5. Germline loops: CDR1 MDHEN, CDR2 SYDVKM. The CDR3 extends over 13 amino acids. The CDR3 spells CASSLEQGRGYTF. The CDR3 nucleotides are TGTGCCAGCAGTTTAGAACAGGGGCGAGGCTACACCTTC.

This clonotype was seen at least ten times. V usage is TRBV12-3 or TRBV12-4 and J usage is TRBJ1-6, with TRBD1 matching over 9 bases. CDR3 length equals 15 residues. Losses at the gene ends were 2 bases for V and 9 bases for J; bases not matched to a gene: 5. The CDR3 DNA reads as TGTGCCAGCAGTTTAATAGGGACAGGGAGTTCACCCCTCCACTTT. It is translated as CASSLIGTGSSPLHF.

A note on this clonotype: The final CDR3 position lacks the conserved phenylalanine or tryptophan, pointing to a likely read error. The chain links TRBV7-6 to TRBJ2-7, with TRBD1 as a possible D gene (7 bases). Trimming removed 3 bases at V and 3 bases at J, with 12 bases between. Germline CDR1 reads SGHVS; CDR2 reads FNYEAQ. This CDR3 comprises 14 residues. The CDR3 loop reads CASSLEGAYYEQYL. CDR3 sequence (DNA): TGTGCCAGCAGCTTGGAGGGGGCTTACTACGAGCAGTACCTC.

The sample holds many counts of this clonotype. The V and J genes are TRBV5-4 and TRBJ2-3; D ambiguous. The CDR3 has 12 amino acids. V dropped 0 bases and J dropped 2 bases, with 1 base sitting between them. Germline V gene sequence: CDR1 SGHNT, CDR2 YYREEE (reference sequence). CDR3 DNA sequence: TGTGCCAGCAGCTTGGACACAGATACGCAGTATTTT. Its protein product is CASSLDTDTQYF.

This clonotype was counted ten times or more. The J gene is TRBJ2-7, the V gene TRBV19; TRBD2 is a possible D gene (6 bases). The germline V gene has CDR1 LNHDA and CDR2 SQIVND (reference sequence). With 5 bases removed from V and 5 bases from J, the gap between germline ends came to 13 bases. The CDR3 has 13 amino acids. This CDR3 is CASSPGAGNEQYF. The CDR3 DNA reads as TGTGCCAGTAGTCCCGGGGCGGGAAACGAGCAGTACTTC.

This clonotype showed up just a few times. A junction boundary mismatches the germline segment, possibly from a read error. CDR3 loop: CASSHSTSVPDTQYF. In nucleotides, the CDR3 is TGTGCCAGCAGTCACTCGACTAGCGTCCCAGATACGCAGTATTTT. The V gene is TRBV6-5, the J gene TRBJ2-3; 8 nucleotides line up with TRBD2. Germline V gene sequence: CDR1 MNHEY, CDR2 SVGAGI. This CDR3 is built from 15 residues.

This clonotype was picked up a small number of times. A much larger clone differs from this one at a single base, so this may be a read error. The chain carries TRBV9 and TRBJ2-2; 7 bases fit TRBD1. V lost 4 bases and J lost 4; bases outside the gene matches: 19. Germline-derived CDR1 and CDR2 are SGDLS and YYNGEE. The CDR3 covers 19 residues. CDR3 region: CASSPWGTVYAATTGELFF. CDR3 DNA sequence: TGTGCCAGCAGCCCGTGGGGGACAGTGTACGCCGCGACCACCGGGGAGCTGTTTTTT.

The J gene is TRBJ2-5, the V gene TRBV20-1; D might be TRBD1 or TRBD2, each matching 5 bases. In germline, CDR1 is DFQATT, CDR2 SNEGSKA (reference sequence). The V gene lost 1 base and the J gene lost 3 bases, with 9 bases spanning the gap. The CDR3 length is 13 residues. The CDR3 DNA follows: TGCAGTGCTAGAGGGGACCTCAAAGAGACCCAGTACTTC. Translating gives CSARGDLKETQYF.

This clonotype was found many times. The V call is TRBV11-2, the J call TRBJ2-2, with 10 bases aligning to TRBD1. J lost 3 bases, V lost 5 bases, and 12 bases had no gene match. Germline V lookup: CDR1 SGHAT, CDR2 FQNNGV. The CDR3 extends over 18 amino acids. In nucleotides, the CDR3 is TGTGCCAGCAGCCCATATGGGACAGGGGTAAAGGACACCGGGGAGCTGTTTTTT. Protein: CASSPYGTGVKDTGELFF.

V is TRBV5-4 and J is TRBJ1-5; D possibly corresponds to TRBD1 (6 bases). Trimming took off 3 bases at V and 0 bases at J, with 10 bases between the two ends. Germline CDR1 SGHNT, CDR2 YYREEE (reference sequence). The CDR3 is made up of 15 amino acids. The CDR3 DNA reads TGTGCCAGCAGCTCCGGGGGCGATAGCAATCAGCCCCAGCATTTT. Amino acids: CASSSGGDSNQPQHF.

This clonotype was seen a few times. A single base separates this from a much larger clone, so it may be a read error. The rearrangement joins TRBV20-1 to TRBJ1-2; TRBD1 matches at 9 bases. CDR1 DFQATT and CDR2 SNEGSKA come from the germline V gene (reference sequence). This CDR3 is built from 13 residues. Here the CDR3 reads CSARVGQGYAYTF. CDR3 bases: TGCAGTGCTAGAGTGGGACAGGGCTATGCCTACACCTTC.

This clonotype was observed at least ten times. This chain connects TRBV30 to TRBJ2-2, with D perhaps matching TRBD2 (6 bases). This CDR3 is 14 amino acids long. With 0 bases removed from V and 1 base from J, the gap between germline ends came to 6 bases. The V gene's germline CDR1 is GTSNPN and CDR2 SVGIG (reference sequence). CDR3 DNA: TGTGCCTGGAGTGTAGCGGGGAACACCGGGGAGCTGTTTTTT. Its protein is CAWSVAGNTGELFF.

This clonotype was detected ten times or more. The CDR3 nucleotides are TGTGCCAGCAGTTTCGGCGCGGGCGTATCCTACAATGAGCAGTTCTTC. This sequence encodes CASSFGAGVSYNEQFF. The chain uses TRBV12-3 or TRBV12-4 and TRBJ2-1; weak D call: TRBD2 (5 bases). The CDR3 spans 16 residues. Trimming left V 3 bases short and J 1 base short, with 13 bases between.

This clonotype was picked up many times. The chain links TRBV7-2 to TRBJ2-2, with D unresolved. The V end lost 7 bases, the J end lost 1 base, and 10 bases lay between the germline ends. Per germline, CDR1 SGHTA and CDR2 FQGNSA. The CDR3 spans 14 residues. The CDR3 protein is CASTPLENTGELFF. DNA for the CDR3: TGTGCCAGCACTCCGCTGGAGAACACCGGGGAGCTGTTTTTT.

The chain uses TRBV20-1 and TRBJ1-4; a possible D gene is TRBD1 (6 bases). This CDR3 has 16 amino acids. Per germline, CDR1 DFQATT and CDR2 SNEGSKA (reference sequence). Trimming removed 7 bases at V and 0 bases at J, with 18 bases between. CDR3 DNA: TGCAGTGTCCCAAACAGGGACTCAGCAACTAATGAAAAACTGTTTTTT. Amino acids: CSVPNRDSATNEKLFF.

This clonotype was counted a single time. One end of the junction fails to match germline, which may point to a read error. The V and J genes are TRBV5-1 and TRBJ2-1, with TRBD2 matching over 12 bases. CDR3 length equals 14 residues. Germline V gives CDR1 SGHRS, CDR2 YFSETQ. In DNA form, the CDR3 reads TGTGCCAGCTCACTTGGACTAGCGGGAAAGGAGCAGTTCTTC. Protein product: CASSLGLAGKEQFF.

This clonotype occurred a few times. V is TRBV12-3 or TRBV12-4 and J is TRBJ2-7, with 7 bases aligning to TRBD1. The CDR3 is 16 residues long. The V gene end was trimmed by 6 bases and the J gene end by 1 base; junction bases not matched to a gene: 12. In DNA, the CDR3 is TGTGCCAGCAGCCACCGCAGGGGGATTGGGTCCTACGAGCAGTACTTC. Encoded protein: CASSHRRGIGSYEQYF.

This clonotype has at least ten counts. As DNA, the CDR3 is TGTGCCACCAGCTCCATAGGTGATACGCAGTATTTT. Its protein is CATSSIGDTQYF. The chain carries TRBV15 and TRBJ2-3; D is unresolved. This CDR3 contains 12 residues. Germline V gene lookup returns CDR1 LNHNV and CDR2 YYDKDF (reference sequence). The V end was cut by 5 bases, the J end by 6 bases, with 9 bases between.